The clone carrying this TCR beta chain was seen only a few times. The sample is drawn from a study of beta chain features in type 1 diabetes. Sequencing targeted expressed TCRB transcripts, as all isolated RNA had been reverse transcribed. Sequencing used immunoSEQ multiplex PCR; TCRdb keeps in-frame clones, though not all of them. The sample holds about 320,000 clones, roughly 15% seen once. CDR1 is SGHRS and CDR2 is YFSETQ in the germline V gene. The germline V and J ends were trimmed by 5 bases and 1 base, with 15 bases remaining between them. CDR3 length: 15 amino acids. Sequencing was performed on central memory CD4+ T cells from blood. The sequence was obtained from a man younger than 45 in good health. This rearrangement joins TRBV5-1 to TRBJ1-2; D unclear. The CDR3: CASSPDIGYNYGYTF. As DNA, the CDR3 is TGCGCCAGCAGTCCAGACATCGGGTATAACTATGGCTACACCTTC.